The clone carrying this T cell receptor beta chain turned up a few times. This entry is derived from a study of T cells in Graves' hyperthyroidism and ophthalmopathy. Study as a whole: Staff took peripheral blood when the initial diagnosis was made, before any treatment began.

After removal of 6 bases from V and 0 bases from J, the junction contained 13 bases not matched to a gene. This CDR3 contains 18 residues. Germline loops: CDR1 MNHNS, CDR2 SASEGT. It was RNA transcripts that yielded the amplified TCR beta CDR3 regions. The HTBI primer set was used in a first-round RT-PCR of the TCR CDR3. Using its own MiXCR run on the multiplex PCR reads, TCRdb lists one record per CDR3 protein. The sample includes more than 450,000 distinct CDR3 sequences, around 20% of them seen just once. The source of the PBMCs was around 10 ml of fresh peripheral blood. Material: blood. The sequence was obtained from a man aged 40-49 years with Graves' ophthalmopathy. V gene TRBV6-1 combines with J gene TRBJ2-3, with TRBD1 matching over 9 bases. DNA for the CDR3: TGTGCCAGCAGACGGACAGGGGAAGGGAGGTCAAGCACAGATACGCAGTATTTT. Encoded protein: CASRRTGEGRSSTDTQYF.